The 5 T cell receptor beta chains presented below share a single source sample, sequenced in a study of shared clonotypes between healthy human individuals. The table came from immunoSEQ multiplex PCR; TCRdb's copy has only in-frame clones and leaves some out. Seen here are 1.4 million or so clones, approximately 98.5% observed once, and the top ten hold over 0.3%. Sequences were obtained from naive CD4+ T cells sorted from blood. Indicated subset: CD45RA+ positively selected. Receptor source: a man aged 25 to 40 in good health.

V and J are TRBV11-2 and TRBJ2-5, with D possibly TRBD2 on 5 matching bases. This CDR3 is 12 amino acids long. The germline gives CDR1 SGHAT, CDR2 FQNNGV. Trimming removed 5 bases at V and 11 bases at J, with 15 bases between. The CDR3 coding sequence is TGTGCCAGCAGCGAAGCGGCGGCTAAGCAGTACTTC. This sequence encodes CASSEAAAKQYF.

The CDR3 reads CASSRHRNSDEQFF. The CDR3 bases are TGTGCCAGCAGTCGGCACAGGAACTCCGATGAGCAGTTCTTC. This chain joins TRBV6-5 and TRBJ2-1, with TRBD1 as a possible D gene (5 bases). The V and J ends lost 5 bases and 8 bases respectively, with 16 bases between them. CDR3 size: 14 residues. Germline V gene data show CDR1 as MNHEY and CDR2 as SVGAGI.

The V gene is TRBV6-1, the J gene TRBJ2-1; TRBD1 matches at 7 bases. Germline V gives CDR1 MNHNS, CDR2 SASEGT. Trimming removed 4 bases from V and 8 bases from J; junction bases left unmatched: 5. The CDR3 runs 13 residues. The CDR3: CASSAGTEDEQFF. The CDR3 region has the DNA TGTGCCAGCAGTGCCGGGACAGAGGATGAGCAGTTCTTC.

Comments on this clone: Other DNA sequences of this sample code for an identical CDR3. The rearrangement joins TRBV7-9 to TRBJ2-1; maybe TRBD1 (5 bases). The germline V gene encodes CDR1 SEHNR and CDR2 FQNEAQ (reference sequence). The CDR3 sequence is 13 residues long. The V gene lost 5 bases and the J gene lost 4 bases, with 9 bases spanning the gap. For the CDR3, the DNA is TGTGCCAGCAGCCCTCGACAGTACAATGAGCAGTTCTTC. Amino acids: CASSPRQYNEQFF.

This chain joins TRBV5-1 and TRBJ2-2; 8 positions match TRBD2. After removal of 5 bases from V and 4 bases from J, the junction contained 4 bases not matched to a gene. Germline-derived CDR1 and CDR2 are SGHRS and YFSETQ. The CDR3 has 14 amino acids. CDR3 DNA sequence: TGCGCCAGCAGGTTAGCGGGGTCCACCGGGGAGCTGTTTTTT. Its translation: CASRLAGSTGELFF.